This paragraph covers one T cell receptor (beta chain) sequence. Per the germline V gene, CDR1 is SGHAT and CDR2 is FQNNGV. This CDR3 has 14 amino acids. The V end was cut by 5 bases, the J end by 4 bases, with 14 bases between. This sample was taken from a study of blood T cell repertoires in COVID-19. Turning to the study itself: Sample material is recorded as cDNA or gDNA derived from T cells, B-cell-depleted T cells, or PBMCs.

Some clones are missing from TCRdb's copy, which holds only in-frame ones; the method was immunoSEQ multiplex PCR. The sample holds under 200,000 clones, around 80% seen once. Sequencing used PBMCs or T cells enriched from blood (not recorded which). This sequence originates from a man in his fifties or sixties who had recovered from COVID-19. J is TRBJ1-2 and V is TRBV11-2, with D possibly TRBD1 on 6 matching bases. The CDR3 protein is CASSTTGRSYGYTF. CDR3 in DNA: TGTGCCAGCAGCACAACAGGGCGGTCCTATGGCTACACCTTC.